The present TCR beta chain was sequenced within a study of blood T cell repertoires in COVID-19. This clone was observed once. The CDR3 runs to 14 residues. V lost 4 bases to trimming and J lost 0 bases, with 7 bases between them. Germline CDR1 is SGHNT and CDR2 is YYREEE (reference sequence). In the authors' workflow: Estimation of nucleated cell counts was performed using reference gene primer amplification. Sequencing was performed with immunoSEQ multiplex PCR; in TCRdb, only in-frame clones are kept and a portion is missing. Clone size and V and J calls were adopted from that table, with D and trimming inferred from the DNA. Counted here are some 210,000 clones, about 91% occurring once; the ten biggest clones make up 1% to 1.5%.

The TCR comes from a man aged 25 to 40 with acute or convalescent COVID-19. The chain uses TRBV5-4 and TRBJ2-2; no reliable D call. Sequencing was done on a sample of peripheral blood. The DNA for the CDR3 is TGTGCCAGCAGCCAGACATCGAACACCGGGGAGCTGTTTTTT. Translation: CASSQTSNTGELFF.